This TCR beta chain came from a study of neurological immune-mediated disorders. The CDR3 has 14 amino acids. V lost 6 bases and J lost 1, with 9 bases in between. This clonotype was recorded at least ten times. TCRdb re-called the 5' RACE reads with MiXCR, one entry per CDR3 protein. The repertoire holds approximately 58,000 distinct CDR3 sequences, with 10% to 12% as singletons. This sequence originates from a man aged 60 to 69 in good health. The material sequenced was PBMCs. This sequence joins TRBV12-3 or TRBV12-4 and TRBJ2-2, with D unclear. CDR3 protein: CASRPAGNTGELFF. The CDR3 DNA follows: TGTGCCAGCAGGCCGGCAGGGAACACCGGGGAGCTGTTTTTT.